The 15 T cell receptor beta chains presented below share a single source sample, sequenced in a study of blood T cell repertoires in COVID-19. The assay was immunoSEQ multiplex PCR, and TCRdb's table has in-frame clones only and misses some. The table lists about 89,000 clones, about 91% of them singletons, with about 2.3% in the top ten. Sequencing was done on a sample of peripheral blood. These receptors all come from a human donor with active COVID-19. The donor label of this sample is uncertain.

J is TRBJ2-6 and V is TRBV27, with D perhaps matching TRBD1 (5 bases). CDR3 length: 20 amino acids. From germline, CDR1 is MNHEY and CDR2 SMNVEV (reference sequence). Trimming shortened V by 3 bases and J by 0 bases, and 21 bases separated the two germline ends. This CDR3 reads CASSFMGQGWIGSGANVLTF. The CDR3 coding sequence is TGTGCCAGCAGTTTCATGGGTCAGGGTTGGATTGGCTCTGGGGCCAACGTCCTGACTTTC.

This clone came up many times. V and J are TRBV5-4 and TRBJ2-7, with TRBD1 as a possible D gene (6 bases). V lost 3 bases and J 7 bases, leaving 14 bases between the germline ends. The CDR3 consists of 13 residues. Germline V gene lookup returns CDR1 SGHNT and CDR2 YYREEE (reference sequence). The CDR3 DNA reads as TGTGCCAGCAGCTCTGACGGTCAGGGGGAGCAGTACTTC. Translated: CASSSDGQGEQYF.

The chain combines TRBV4-3 with TRBJ1-2; perhaps TRBD1 as D (6 bases). The V and J ends lost 0 bases and 7 bases respectively, with 15 bases between them. This CDR3 is 15 amino acids long. Germline CDR1 LGHNA, CDR2 YSLEER. The CDR3 region is CASSQDIRTAIGYTF. As DNA, the CDR3 is TGCGCCAGCAGCCAAGATATCCGGACAGCCATTGGCTACACCTTC.

This chain uses TRBV4-3 with TRBJ2-1; D is unresolved. Germline CDR1 and CDR2: LGHNA and YSLEER. Trimming cost V 0 bases and J 0 bases, with 12 bases left between them. The CDR3 loop spans 17 amino acids. CDR3 protein: CASSQEGALNSYNEQFF. DNA of the CDR3: TGCGCCAGCAGCCAAGAAGGAGCTCTGAACTCCTACAATGAGCAGTTCTTC.

The chain is built from TRBV6-5 and TRBJ2-5, with D possibly being TRBD2 (7 bases). Trimming removed 2 bases at V and 4 bases at J, with 17 bases between. The V gene's germline CDR1 is MNHEY and CDR2 SVGAGI. The CDR3 runs to 16 residues. The CDR3 coding sequence is TGTGCCAGCAGTTACCAAGGGGGAGGGGCAGGAGAGACCCAGTACTTC. Translation: CASSYQGGGAGETQYF.

The chain carries TRBV10-1 and TRBJ2-1; tentative D call: TRBD2 (5 bases). CDR3 size: 14 residues. From germline, CDR1 is WNHNN and CDR2 SYGVQD (reference sequence). Trimming cost V 3 bases and J 4 bases, with 10 bases left between them. CDR3 sequence: CASSDTTGYNEQFF. CDR3 bases: TGCGCCAGCAGTGACACGACGGGATACAATGAGCAGTTCTTC.

This chain uses TRBV21-1 with TRBJ1-4; no check of the table's D call, TRBD1, against the DNA was made. TRBV21-1 has pseudogene status. The CDR3 sequence is 14 residues long. CDR3: CASPDRATNEKLFF. For the CDR3, the DNA is TGTGCCAGCCCCGACAGGGCAACTAATGAAAAACTGTTTTTT.

Regarding this clone: This same CDR3 is encoded by further DNA sequences in the sample. V gene TRBV5-4 combines with J gene TRBJ1-2; 8 bases align to TRBD1. The CDR3 has 14 amino acids. The germline CDR1 and CDR2 sequences are SGHNT and YYREEE (reference sequence). V lost 0 bases to trimming and J lost 7 bases; unmatched junction nucleotides: 5. The CDR3 DNA follows: TGTGCCAGCAGCTTGGAACAGGGGGTTGTTGGCTACACCTTC. As protein: CASSLEQGVVGYTF.

The chain links TRBV5-1 to TRBJ1-1; D remains unclear. The CDR3 sequence is 16 residues long. The germline V gene has CDR1 SGHRS and CDR2 YFSETQ. The ends were cut back, 4 bases at V and 1 base at J, with 17 bases in the middle. The CDR3 reads CASSPVGISTNTEAFF. In nucleotides, the CDR3 is TGCGCCAGCAGCCCGGTGGGCATCTCTACGAACACTGAAGCTTTCTTT.

V and J are TRBV5-6 and TRBJ2-3; 9 nucleotides match TRBD1. The CDR3 covers 15 residues. Germline CDR1 is SGHDT and CDR2 is YYEEEE. Trimming at V came to 4 bases and at J to 6 bases, leaving 9 bases not matched to a gene. The CDR3 here is CASSSRDRAVDTQYF. The CDR3 coding sequence is TGTGCCAGCAGCAGCCGGGACAGGGCAGTTGATACGCAGTATTTT. The full variable domain, with the rest looked up from reference TRBV5-6 and TRBJ2-3, is DAGVTQSPTHLIKTRGQQVTLRCSPKSGHDTVSWYQQALGQGPQFIFQYYEEEERQRGNFPDRFSGHQFPNYSSELNVNALLLGDSALYLCASSSRDRAVDTQYFGPGTRLTVL.

CDR3 coding DNA: TGTGCCAGCAGCTTAGCGGGGAGCGATAGCAATCAGCCCCAGCATTTT. This encodes CASSLAGSDSNQPQHF. The J gene is TRBJ1-5, the V gene TRBV7-2; D is uncertain. V lost 0 bases and J lost 0, with 9 bases in between. This CDR3 comprises 16 residues. The germline CDR1 and CDR2 sequences are SGHTA and FQGNSA.

V gene TRBV7-2 combines with J gene TRBJ2-5, with 8 bases matching TRBD2. This CDR3 is built from 15 residues. V lost 5 bases to trimming and J lost 1 base; unmatched junction nucleotides: 6. CDR1 SGHTA and CDR2 FQGNSA come from the germline V gene. The CDR3 sequence is CASSVLAGPQETQYF. The CDR3 DNA is TGTGCCAGCAGCGTGTTAGCGGGGCCCCAAGAGACCCAGTACTTC.

The gene calls are TRBV19 and TRBJ1-1; D is ambiguous. The CDR3 runs to 15 residues. Deletions cut 0 bases from V and 4 bases from J, with 12 bases between. Germline CDR1 reads LNHDA; CDR2 reads SQIVND (reference sequence). The CDR3 protein is CASSIESIAGTEAFF. The CDR3 bases are TGTGCCAGTAGTATAGAATCTATAGCTGGCACTGAAGCTTTCTTT.

V gene TRBV14 combines with J gene TRBJ2-5; 9 bases are shared with TRBD2. The CDR3 has 18 amino acids. The V gene end was trimmed by 4 bases and the J gene end by 3 bases; junction bases not matched to a gene: 15. Looked up from germline, CDR1 is SGHDN and CDR2 is FVKESK. The CDR3 sequence: CASSRWTSADETEETQYF. In DNA form, the CDR3 reads TGTGCCAGCAGCCGCTGGACTAGCGCAGACGAGACCGAAGAGACCCAGTACTTC.

This chain links TRBV5-1 with TRBJ2-1, with 7 nucleotides matching TRBD2. The length of the CDR3 is 15 residues. Trimming at V came to 3 bases and at J to 6 bases, leaving 9 bases not matched to a gene. Germline V CDR1 and CDR2: SGHRS, YFSETQ. Here the CDR3 reads CASSWREGPSNEQFF. The CDR3 DNA reads TGCGCCAGCAGCTGGAGGGAGGGACCATCCAATGAGCAGTTCTTC.